The next 7 T cell receptor beta chains were all read from a single sample in a study of OX40 agonist ivuxolimab in advanced cancers. Clones were sequenced by immunoSEQ multiplex PCR, and TCRdb holds only the in-frame ones, with some missing. The top ten hold over 8.5% of the sample, which has roughly 87,000 clones, around 93% seen once. The specimen comprised CD4+ or CD8+ T cells sorted from blood, sampled in a trial of the OX40 agonist ivuxolimab. These receptors were taken from an adult with an advanced solid tumor such as melanoma, head and neck, liver or kidney cancer.

The chain has TRBV2 and TRBJ2-7; tentative D call: TRBD1 (5 bases). In germline, CDR1 is SNHLY, CDR2 FYNNEI. The CDR3 runs to 16 residues. Deletions cut 1 base from V and 3 bases from J, with 16 bases between. CDR3 in DNA: TGTGCCAGCAGTGAAGAGCTAGGGTTGGGGCTCTACGAGCAGTACTTC. Translating it yields CASSEELGLGLYEQYF.

This sequence joins TRBV6-1 and TRBJ1-4; 9 bases line up with TRBD1. Germline-derived CDR1 and CDR2 are MNHNS and SASEGT. V lost 6 bases and J lost 8; bases outside the gene matches: 7. The CDR3 is 14 residues long. In nucleotides, the CDR3 is TGTGCCAGCAGACCACAGGGGGCGCGGGAAAAACTGTTTTTT. Encoded protein: CASRPQGAREKLFF.

The chain couples TRBV15 to TRBJ2-7; TRBD1 matches 8 bases. This CDR3 spans 14 amino acids. Trimming took 3 bases from V and 3 from J; bases not matched to a gene: 4. Germline CDR1 is LNHNV and CDR2 is YYDKDF (reference sequence). CDR3 DNA sequence: TGTGCCACCAGCAGCCCCGGACAGGGCTACGAGCAGTACTTC. It specifies CATSSPGQGYEQYF.

The chain combines TRBV6-4 with TRBJ2-1; 12 bases map to TRBD1. V trimming: 3 bases; J trimming: 8 bases; junction bases outside the gene matches: 5. This CDR3 has 15 amino acids. CDR1 is MRHNA, CDR2 SNTAGT, per germline. The CDR3 is CASSEGQGASHEQFF. CDR3 in DNA: TGTGCCAGCAGTGAGGGACAGGGGGCTTCACATGAGCAGTTCTTC.

This chain connects TRBV6-1 to TRBJ2-3; D remains unclear. The CDR3 totals 12 residues. CDR1 is MNHNS, CDR2 SASEGT, per germline. Trimming took 6 bases from V and 2 from J, leaving 6 bases between them. The CDR3 sequence: CASRPTTDTQYF. In nucleotides, the CDR3 is TGTGCCAGCAGGCCCACCACAGATACGCAGTATTTT.

The V call is TRBV4-1, the J call TRBJ1-3; maybe TRBD1 (6 bases). Per the germline V gene, CDR1 is MGHRA and CDR2 is YSYEKL. V lost 0 bases, J lost 0 bases, and 9 bases lay in between. The CDR3 is 16 residues long. This CDR3 is CASSQEPTGSGNTIYF. CDR3 nucleotides: TGCGCCAGCAGCCAAGAACCGACAGGCTCTGGAAACACCATATATTTT.

The V and J genes are TRBV5-1 and TRBJ2-5; the match to TRBD1 covers 9 bases. Trimming took 4 bases from V and 6 from J; bases not matched to a gene: 10. The CDR3 loop spans 15 amino acids. Germline V gene data show CDR1 as SGHRS and CDR2 as YFSETQ. This CDR3 is CASSPGQGTRKTQYF. The CDR3 DNA is TGCGCCAGCAGCCCAGGACAGGGGACGAGAAAGACCCAGTACTTC.